This entry features one T cell receptor beta chain sequence. The data originate from a study of T cells in Graves' hyperthyroidism and ophthalmopathy. Study as a whole: Peripheral blood was drawn at first diagnosis, prior to all treatment.

Amplification yielded TCR beta CDR3 regions, with RNA transcripts as the source. The HTBI primer set was used in a first-round RT-PCR of the TCR CDR3. TCRdb redid the calling of the multiplex PCR reads with MiXCR, one entry per CDR3 protein. The sample has around 620,000 distinct CDR3 sequences; about 14% are singletons. Uncontrolled infection, other autoimmune disease, pregnancy or lactation disqualified patients from enrolment. Used for diagnoses were clinical symptoms, serum thyroxine and TRAb, thyroid ultrasound and orbital computed tomography. Fresh peripheral blood, 8 to 10 ml, was the source of the PBMCs. The origin of this receptor is a woman between 18 and 30 years old with Graves' ophthalmopathy. Sequencing used blood.

CDR3 protein: CSVAKAPLTGEQYF. CDR3 bases: TGCAGCGTGGCCAAAGCCCCGTTAACGGGAGAGCAGTACTTC. The chain joins TRBV29-1 to TRBJ2-7; maybe TRBD2 (5 bases). The V end lost 6 bases, the J end lost 7 bases, and 22 bases lay between the germline ends. This CDR3 region has 14 residues. CDR1 SQVTM and CDR2 ANQGSEA come from the germline V gene.